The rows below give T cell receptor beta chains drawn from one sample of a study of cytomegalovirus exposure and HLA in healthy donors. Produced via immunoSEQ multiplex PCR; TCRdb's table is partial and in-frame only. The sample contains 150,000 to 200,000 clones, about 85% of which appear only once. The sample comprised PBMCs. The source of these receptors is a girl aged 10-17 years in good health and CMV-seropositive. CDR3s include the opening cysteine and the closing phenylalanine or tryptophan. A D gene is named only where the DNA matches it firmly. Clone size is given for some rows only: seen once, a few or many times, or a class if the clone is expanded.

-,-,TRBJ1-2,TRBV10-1,CASSEDLNYGYTF,TGCGCCAGCAGTGAAGACTTGAACTATGGCTACACCTTC
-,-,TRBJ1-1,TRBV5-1,CASSLEGVNNEAFF,TGCGCCAGCAGCTTGGAAGGGGTGAATAATGAAGCTTTCTTT
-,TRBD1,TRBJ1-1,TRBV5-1,CASSLETGRNTEAFF,TGCGCCAGCAGCTTGGAGACAGGGCGGAACACTGAAGCTTTCTTT
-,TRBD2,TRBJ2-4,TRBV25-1,CASSPQRGLAKNIQYF,TGTGCCAGCAGCCCACAGCGGGGGTTAGCCAAAAACATTCAGTACTTC
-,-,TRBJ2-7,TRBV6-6,CASRGGVTLRAQYF,TGTGCCAGCAGAGGGGGGGTAACCCTACGAGCGCAGTACTTC
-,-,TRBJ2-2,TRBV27,CASSFITGELFF,TGTGCCAGCAGTTTTATCACCGGGGAGCTGTTTTTT
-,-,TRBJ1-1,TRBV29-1,CSVTGVNTEAFF,TGCAGCGTCACAGGAGTTAACACTGAAGCTTTCTTT
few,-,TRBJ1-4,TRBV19,CASSPLGTRGMKKLFF,TGTGCCAGTAGTCCGCTGGGGACAAGGGGCATGAAGAAACTGTTTTTT
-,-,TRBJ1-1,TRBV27,CASRLPRAGTNTEAFF,TGTGCCAGCAGACTACCGAGGGCAGGAACGAACACTGAAGCTTTCTTT
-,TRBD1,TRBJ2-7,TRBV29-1,CSPRGQGRAYEQYF,TGCAGCCCTCGAGGACAGGGTAGGGCCTACGAGCAGTACTTC
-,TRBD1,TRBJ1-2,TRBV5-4,CASTFNRQGDYGYTF,TGTGCCAGCACCTTCAATCGACAGGGGGACTATGGCTACACCTTC
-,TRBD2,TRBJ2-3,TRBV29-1,CSVDGGRAQDTQYF,TGCAGCGTTGATGGCGGGAGGGCCCAAGATACGCAGTATTTT
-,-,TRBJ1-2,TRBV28,CASSLIQALYGYTF,TGTGCCAGCAGTTTAATACAGGCATTATATGGCTACACCTTC
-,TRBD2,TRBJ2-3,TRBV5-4,CASSAPREGTDTQYF,TGTGCCAGCAGCGCGCCGAGGGAGGGGACAGATACGCAGTATTTT
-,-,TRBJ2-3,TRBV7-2,CASSLMGSASTDTQYF,TGTGCCAGCAGCTTGATGGGTAGCGCGAGCACAGATACGCAGTATTTT
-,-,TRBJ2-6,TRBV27,CASSLRVPGANVLTF,TGTGCCAGCAGTTTACGGGTGCCTGGGGCCAACGTCCTGACTTTC
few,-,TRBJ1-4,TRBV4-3,CASSQATGPNEKLFF,TGCGCCAGCAGCCAAGCTACAGGCCCAAATGAAAAACTGTTTTTT
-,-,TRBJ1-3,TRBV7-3,CASGYDSGNTIYF,TGTGCCTCCGGGTATGACTCTGGAAACACCATATATTTT
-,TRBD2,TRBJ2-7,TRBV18,CASSPPLAGAPEQYF,TGTGCCAGCTCACCACCGCTAGCGGGAGCACCCGAGCAGTACTTC
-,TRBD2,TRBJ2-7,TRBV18,CASSSAGGPAYEQYF,TGTGCCAGCTCATCGGCGGGAGGGCCGGCCTACGAGCAGTACTTC
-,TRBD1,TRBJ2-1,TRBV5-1,CASSAGQGVNEQFF,TGCGCCAGCAGCGCGGGACAGGGCGTCAATGAGCAGTTCTTC
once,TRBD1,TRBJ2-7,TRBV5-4,CASSARDRGHEQYF,TGTGCCAGCAGCGCCCGGGACAGGGGCCACGAGCAGTACTTC